These T cell receptor beta chains were read from a single sample in a study of blood T cell repertoires in COVID-19. The repertoire was sequenced with immunoSEQ multiplex PCR; TCRdb's copy has only in-frame clones and lacks some. The table includes about 32,000 clones, around 85% detected once. Sequencing used peripheral blood. Receptors were obtained from a woman of 80 years or more with active or convalescent COVID-19. The conserved cysteine and the conserved F or W are not part of the CDR3 here. Clone size is given for some rows only: seen once, a few or many times, or a class if the clone is expanded.

j_call clone_size v_call cdr3_aa
TRBJ2-7 NA TRBV6-2/TRBV6-3 ASSSHLSASRNEQY
TRBJ1-2 NA TRBV7-3 ASSQGTGADYGYT
TRBJ2-2 NA TRBV5-1 ASSLRQGSTGELF
TRBJ2-1 NA TRBV7-2 ASSPTSGIYNEQF
TRBJ1-2 NA TRBV7-9 ASSSPGQGAAGGYT
TRBJ2-1 NA TRBV6-6 ASSRPYNEQF
TRBJ1-3 NA TRBV19 ASRARPGQTTNRLDTIY
TRBJ2-7 few TRBV25-1 ASSLAGGNEQY
TRBJ2-7 NA TRBV11-1 ASSWTDRAHEQY
TRBJ2-3 NA TRBV12-3/TRBV12-4 ASSPGDTQY
TRBJ1-5 NA TRBV19 ASSTPRVRNQPQH
TRBJ1-5 NA TRBV28 ASSSSKKADLRNQPQH
TRBJ2-3 few TRBV25-1 ASSDTGDGGTDTQY
TRBJ2-2 NA TRBV5-1 ASSSRTGGPGELF
TRBJ1-2 few TRBV19 ASSDLRQEAYT
TRBJ2-7 NA TRBV18 ASSPATSYHEQY
TRBJ1-2 NA TRBV2 ASREFIGYGYT
TRBJ1-4 NA TRBV19 ASRGGATNEKLF
TRBJ2-1 NA TRBV6-5 ASSYADNEQF
TRBJ2-1 NA TRBV13 ASSLIPGLAGNEQF
TRBJ2-1 NA TRBV24-1 ATRGSGASYNEQF
TRBJ1-5 NA TRBV30 AWSGVGQGVQPQH
TRBJ2-5 NA TRBV7-3 ASSARAGDWETQY
TRBJ2-7 NA TRBV3-1/TRBV3-2 ASSPPGLAGHEQY
TRBJ1-2 NA TRBV5-8 ASSSPGAQLYGYT
TRBJ2-4 NA TRBV10-3 AISQEGAGGQY
TRBJ2-7 few TRBV5-8 ASSLYRGEQY
TRBJ1-5 NA TRBV3-1/TRBV3-2 ASSQDLGSGAYGNQPQH
TRBJ1-4 NA TRBV4-2 ASSQEGAGQMGKLF
TRBJ2-7 NA TRBV18 ASSPSPSSYEQY
TRBJ2-2 NA TRBV19 ASRGGQANTGELF
TRBJ2-7 NA TRBV28 ASSSTAYEQY
TRBJ2-7 NA TRBV5-6 ASSWTGTGGKY
TRBJ2-3 NA TRBV11-2 ASSLGTSGGYTDTQY
TRBJ1-1 NA TRBV5-1 ASSLPGTGVGTEAF
TRBJ2-5 NA TRBV11-2 ASSSRQGQRQETQY
TRBJ2-6 NA TRBV3-1/TRBV3-2 ASSLRGVRGISGANVLT
TRBJ2-7 NA TRBV5-1 ASSLAAGGGSGEQY
TRBJ2-2 NA TRBV5-1 ASSLGQYTGELF
TRBJ2-7 NA TRBV3-1/TRBV3-2 ASSQDRVAGTYEQY
TRBJ2-3 NA TRBV7-9 ASSLGTADTQY
TRBJ1-1 NA TRBV30 AWDTGLGYTEAF
TRBJ1-1 few TRBV5-4 ASSSGQNTEAF
TRBJ2-3 NA TRBV19 ASSIGPESDTQY
TRBJ2-3 NA TRBV9 ASSPRWGADTQY
TRBJ2-3 NA TRBV29-1 SVARTSGKLITQY
TRBJ2-1 NA TRBV12-3/TRBV12-4 ASSFATNEQF
TRBJ2-7 NA TRBV18 ASSPGVDRDYEQY
TRBJ2-1 NA TRBV19 ASSISAGGYNEQF
TRBJ2-2 NA TRBV3-1/TRBV3-2 ASSQRTSGGNTGELF
TRBJ1-2 NA TRBV11-2 ASSLDRNYGYT
TRBJ2-3 NA TRBV5-1 ASSEDSGADTQY
TRBJ1-1 NA TRBV2 ASSEANRAF